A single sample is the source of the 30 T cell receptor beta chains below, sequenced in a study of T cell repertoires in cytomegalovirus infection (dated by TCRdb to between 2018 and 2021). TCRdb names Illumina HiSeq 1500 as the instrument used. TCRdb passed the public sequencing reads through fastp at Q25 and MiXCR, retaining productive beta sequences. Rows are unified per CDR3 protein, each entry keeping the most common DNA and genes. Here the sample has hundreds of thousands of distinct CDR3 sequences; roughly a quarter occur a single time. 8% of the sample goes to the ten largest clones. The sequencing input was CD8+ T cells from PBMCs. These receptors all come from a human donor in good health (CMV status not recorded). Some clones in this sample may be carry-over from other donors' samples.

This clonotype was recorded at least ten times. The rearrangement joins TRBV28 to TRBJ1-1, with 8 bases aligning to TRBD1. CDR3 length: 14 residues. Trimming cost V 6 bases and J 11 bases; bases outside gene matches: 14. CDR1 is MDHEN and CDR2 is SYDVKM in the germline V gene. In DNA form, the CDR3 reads TGTGCCAGCAGCCCGGACAGGGTCCTTACTTTCGCTTTCTTT. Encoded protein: CASSPDRVLTFAFF.

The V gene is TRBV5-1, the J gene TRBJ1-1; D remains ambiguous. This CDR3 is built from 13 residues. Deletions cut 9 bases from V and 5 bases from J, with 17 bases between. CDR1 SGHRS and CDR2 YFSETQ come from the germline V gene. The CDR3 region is CATRPRLGTEAFF. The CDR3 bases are TGCGCCACCCGACCCCGGCTAGGGACTGAAGCTTTCTTT.

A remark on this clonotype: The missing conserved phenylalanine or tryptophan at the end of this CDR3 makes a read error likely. CDR3 loop: CSVDGSAYTDTQYS. The DNA of the CDR3 is TGCAGCGTTGACGGCTCAGCTTACACAGATACGCAGTATTCT. The chain carries TRBV29-1 and TRBJ2-3; D is unclear. The CDR3 loop spans 14 amino acids. In germline, CDR1 is SQVTM, CDR2 ANQGSEA. V lost 3 bases to trimming and J lost 2 bases, with 12 bases between them.

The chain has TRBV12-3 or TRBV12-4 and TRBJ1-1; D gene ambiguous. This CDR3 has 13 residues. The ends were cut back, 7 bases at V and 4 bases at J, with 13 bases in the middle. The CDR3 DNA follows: TGTGCCAGCAATAGAGTGCTAACCACTGAAGCTTTCTTT. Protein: CASNRVLTTEAFF.

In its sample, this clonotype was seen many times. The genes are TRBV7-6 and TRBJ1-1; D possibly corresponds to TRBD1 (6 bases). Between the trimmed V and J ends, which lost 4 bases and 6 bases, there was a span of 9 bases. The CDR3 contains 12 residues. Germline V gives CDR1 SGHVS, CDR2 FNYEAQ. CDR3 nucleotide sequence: TGTGCCAGCAGCTACGGACAGCCTGAAGCTTTCTTT. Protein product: CASSYGQPEAFF.

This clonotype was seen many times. The CDR3 DNA reads TGTGCCAGCAGCCTAGACGGGGGGACATACAATGAGCAGTTCTTC. As protein: CASSLDGGTYNEQFF. The gene calls are TRBV7-6 and TRBJ2-1, with a possible D match to TRBD2 (7 bases). The V end lost 5 bases, the J end lost 4 bases, and 15 bases lay between the germline ends. In germline, CDR1 is SGHVS, CDR2 FNYEAQ. This CDR3 spans 15 amino acids.

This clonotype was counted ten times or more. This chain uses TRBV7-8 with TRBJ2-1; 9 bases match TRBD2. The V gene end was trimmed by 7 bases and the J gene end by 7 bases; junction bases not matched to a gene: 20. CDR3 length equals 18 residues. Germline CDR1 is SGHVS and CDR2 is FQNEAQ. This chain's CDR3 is CASIQTSGLTESWNEQFF. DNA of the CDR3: TGTGCCAGCATTCAGACTAGCGGCCTGACAGAGTCTTGGAATGAGCAGTTCTTC.

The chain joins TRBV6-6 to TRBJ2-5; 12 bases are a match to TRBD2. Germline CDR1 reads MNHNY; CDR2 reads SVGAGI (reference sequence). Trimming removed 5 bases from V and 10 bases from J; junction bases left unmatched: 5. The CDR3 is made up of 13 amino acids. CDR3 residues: CASSRLAGVDQYF. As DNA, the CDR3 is TGTGCCAGCAGTCGACTAGCGGGGGTGGACCAGTACTTC.

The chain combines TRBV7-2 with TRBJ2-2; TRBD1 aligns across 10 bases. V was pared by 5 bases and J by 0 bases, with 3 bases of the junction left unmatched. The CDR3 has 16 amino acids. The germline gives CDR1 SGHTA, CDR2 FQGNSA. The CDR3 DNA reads TGTGCCAGCAGCCCCGACAGGGGGCCGAACACCGGGGAGCTGTTTTTT. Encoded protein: CASSPDRGPNTGELFF.

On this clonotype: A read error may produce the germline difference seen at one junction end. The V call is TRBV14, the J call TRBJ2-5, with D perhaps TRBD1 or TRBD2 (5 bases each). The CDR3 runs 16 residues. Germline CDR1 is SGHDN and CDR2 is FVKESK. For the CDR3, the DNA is TGTGTCAGCAGCCAAGGAGCTGGGACCGTCGGAGAGACCCAGTACTTC. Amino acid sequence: CVSSQGAGTVGETQYF.

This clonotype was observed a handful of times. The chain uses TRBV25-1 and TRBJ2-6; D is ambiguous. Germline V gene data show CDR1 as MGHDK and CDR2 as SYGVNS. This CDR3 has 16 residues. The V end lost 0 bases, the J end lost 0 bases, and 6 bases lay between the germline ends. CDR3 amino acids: CASSEYTFSGANVLTF. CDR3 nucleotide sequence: TGTGCCAGCAGTGAATATACCTTCTCTGGGGCCAACGTCCTGACTTTC.

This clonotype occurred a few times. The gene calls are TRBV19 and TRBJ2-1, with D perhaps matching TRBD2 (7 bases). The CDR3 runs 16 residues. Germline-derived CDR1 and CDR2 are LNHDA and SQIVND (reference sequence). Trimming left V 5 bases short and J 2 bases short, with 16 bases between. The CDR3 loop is CASSSTGGGAYNEQFF. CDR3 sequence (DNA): TGTGCCAGTAGTTCCACAGGAGGGGGGGCCTACAATGAGCAGTTCTTC.

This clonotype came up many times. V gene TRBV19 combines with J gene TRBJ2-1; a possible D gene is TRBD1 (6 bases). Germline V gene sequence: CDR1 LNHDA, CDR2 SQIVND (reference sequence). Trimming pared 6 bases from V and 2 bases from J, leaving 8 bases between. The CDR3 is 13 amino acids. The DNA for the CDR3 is TGTGCCAGTAGCCGGGACACCTACAATGAGCAGTTCTTC. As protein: CASSRDTYNEQFF.

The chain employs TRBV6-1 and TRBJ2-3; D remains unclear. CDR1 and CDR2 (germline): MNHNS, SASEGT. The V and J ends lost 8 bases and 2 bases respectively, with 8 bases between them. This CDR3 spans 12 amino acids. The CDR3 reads CASGEVTDTQYF. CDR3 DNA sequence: TGTGCCAGCGGGGAAGTCACAGATACGCAGTATTTT.

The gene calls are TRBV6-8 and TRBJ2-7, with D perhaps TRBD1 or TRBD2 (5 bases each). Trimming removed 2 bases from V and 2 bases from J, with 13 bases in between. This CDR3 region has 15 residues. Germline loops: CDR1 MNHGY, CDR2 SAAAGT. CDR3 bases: TGTGCCAGCAGTTACCAACGGGACCGCGCCTACGAGCAGTACTTC. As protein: CASSYQRDRAYEQYF.

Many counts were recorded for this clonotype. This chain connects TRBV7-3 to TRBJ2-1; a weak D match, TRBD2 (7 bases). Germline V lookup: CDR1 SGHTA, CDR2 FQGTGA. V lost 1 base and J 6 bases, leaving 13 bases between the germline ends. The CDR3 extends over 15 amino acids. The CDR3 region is CASSLSGGEGNEQFF. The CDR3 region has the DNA TGTGCCAGCAGCTTAAGCGGGGGCGAGGGCAATGAGCAGTTCTTC.

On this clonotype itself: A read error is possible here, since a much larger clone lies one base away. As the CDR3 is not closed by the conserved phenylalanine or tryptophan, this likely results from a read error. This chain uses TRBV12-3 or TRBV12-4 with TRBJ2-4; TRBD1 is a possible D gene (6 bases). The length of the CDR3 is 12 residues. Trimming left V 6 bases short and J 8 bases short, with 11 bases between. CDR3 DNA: TGTGCCAGCAGCCCAGGGGCGGACATTCAGTACATC. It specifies CASSPGADIQYI.

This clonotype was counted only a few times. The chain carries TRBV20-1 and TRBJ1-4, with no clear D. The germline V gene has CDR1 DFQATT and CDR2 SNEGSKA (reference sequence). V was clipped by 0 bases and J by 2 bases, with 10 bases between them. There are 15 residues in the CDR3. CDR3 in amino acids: CSARDRRGTNEKLFF. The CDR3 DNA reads TGCAGTGCTAGAGATCGGAGAGGGACTAATGAAAAACTGTTTTTT.

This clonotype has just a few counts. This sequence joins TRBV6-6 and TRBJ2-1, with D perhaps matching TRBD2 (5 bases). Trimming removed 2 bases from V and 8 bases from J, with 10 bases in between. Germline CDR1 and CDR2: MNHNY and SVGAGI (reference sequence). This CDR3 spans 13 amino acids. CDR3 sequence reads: CASSYVLGDEQFF. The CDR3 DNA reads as TGTGCCAGCAGTTACGTTTTGGGAGATGAGCAGTTCTTC.

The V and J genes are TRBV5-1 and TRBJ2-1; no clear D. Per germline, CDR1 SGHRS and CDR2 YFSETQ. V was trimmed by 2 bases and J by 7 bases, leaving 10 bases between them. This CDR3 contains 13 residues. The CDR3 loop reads CASSFRMGNEQFF. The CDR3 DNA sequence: TGCGCCAGCAGCTTCAGGATGGGAAATGAGCAGTTCTTC. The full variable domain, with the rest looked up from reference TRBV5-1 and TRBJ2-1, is KAGVTQTPRYLIKTRGQQVTLSCSPISGHRSVSWYQQTPGQGLQFLFEYFSETQRNKGNFPGRFSGRQFSNSRSEMNVSTLELGDSALYLCASSFRMGNEQFFGPGTRLTVL.

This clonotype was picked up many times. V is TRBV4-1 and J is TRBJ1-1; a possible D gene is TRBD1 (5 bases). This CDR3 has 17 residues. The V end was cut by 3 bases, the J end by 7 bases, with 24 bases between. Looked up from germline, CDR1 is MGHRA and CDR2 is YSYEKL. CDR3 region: CASSHHLARGAGIEAFF. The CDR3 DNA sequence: TGCGCCAGCAGCCACCACCTGGCAAGGGGCGCGGGGATTGAAGCTTTCTTT.

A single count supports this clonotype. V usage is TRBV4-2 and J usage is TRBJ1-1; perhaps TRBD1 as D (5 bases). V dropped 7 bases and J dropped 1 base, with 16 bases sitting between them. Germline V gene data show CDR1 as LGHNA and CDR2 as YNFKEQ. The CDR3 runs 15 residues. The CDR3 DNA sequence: TGTGCCAGCACCCTATCTAGGCAGGGGAACACTGAAGCTTTCTTT. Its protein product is CASTLSRQGNTEAFF.

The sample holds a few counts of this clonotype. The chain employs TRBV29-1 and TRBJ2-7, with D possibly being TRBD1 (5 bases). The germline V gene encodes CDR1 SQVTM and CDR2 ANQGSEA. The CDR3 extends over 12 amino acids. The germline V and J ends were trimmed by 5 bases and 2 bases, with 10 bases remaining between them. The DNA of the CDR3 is TGCAGCGTTTCAACAGGAACCTACGAGCAGTACTTC. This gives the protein CSVSTGTYEQYF.

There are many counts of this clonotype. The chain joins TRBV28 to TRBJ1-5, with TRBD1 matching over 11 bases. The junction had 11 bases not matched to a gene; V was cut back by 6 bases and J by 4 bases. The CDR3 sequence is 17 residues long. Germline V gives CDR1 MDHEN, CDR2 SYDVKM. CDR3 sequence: CASRIGTGGLRNQPQHF. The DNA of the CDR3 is TGTGCCAGCAGAATAGGGACAGGGGGTTTAAGGAATCAGCCCCAGCATTTT.

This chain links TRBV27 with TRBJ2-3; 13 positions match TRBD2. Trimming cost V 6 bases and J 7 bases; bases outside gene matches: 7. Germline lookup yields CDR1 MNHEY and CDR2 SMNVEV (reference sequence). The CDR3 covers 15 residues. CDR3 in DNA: TGTGCCAGCAGCGCAGGGACTAGCGGGGCGTATACGCAGTATTTT. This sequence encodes CASSAGTSGAYTQYF.

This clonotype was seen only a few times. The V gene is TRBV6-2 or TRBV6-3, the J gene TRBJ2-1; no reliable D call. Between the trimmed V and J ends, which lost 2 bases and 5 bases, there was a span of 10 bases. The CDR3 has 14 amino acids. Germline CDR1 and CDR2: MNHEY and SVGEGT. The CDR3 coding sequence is TGTGCCAGCAGTTACCAGCTCATTGACAATGAGCAGTTCTTC. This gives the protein CASSYQLIDNEQFF.

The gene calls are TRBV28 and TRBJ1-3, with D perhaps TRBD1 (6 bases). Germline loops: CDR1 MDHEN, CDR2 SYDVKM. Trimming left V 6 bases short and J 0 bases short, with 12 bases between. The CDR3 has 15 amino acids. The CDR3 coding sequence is TGTGCCAGCAGCACTGACAGGAGCTCTGGAAACACCATATATTTT. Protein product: CASSTDRSSGNTIYF.

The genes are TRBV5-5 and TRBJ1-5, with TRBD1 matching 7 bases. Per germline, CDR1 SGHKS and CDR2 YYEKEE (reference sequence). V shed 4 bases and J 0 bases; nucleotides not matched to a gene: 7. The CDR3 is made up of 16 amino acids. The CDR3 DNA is TGTGCCAGCAGCCAACTCGGACAGGCTAGCAATCAGCCCCAGCATTTT. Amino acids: CASSQLGQASNQPQHF.

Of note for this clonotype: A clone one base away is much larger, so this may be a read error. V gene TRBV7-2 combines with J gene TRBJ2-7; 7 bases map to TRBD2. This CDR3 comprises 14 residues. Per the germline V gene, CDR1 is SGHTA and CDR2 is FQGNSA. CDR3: CVSSLAGWGYEQYF. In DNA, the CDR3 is TGTGTCAGCAGCTTAGCGGGCTGGGGATACGAGCAGTACTTC.

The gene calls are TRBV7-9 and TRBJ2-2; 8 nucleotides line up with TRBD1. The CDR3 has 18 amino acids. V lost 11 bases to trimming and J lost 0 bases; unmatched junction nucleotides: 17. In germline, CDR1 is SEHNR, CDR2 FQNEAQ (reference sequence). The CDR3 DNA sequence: TGTGCCTGCTCCGGGACAGGCTCTTTGGGCGCGAACACCGGGGAGCTGTTTTTT. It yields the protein CACSGTGSLGANTGELFF.